The 30 T cell receptor beta chains given below trace back to one sample, sequenced in a study of shared clonotypes between healthy human individuals. Here immunoSEQ multiplex PCR was the method, and the copy in TCRdb shows in-frame clones only, minus some. The sample has about 590,000 clones, 95% to 96% seen once. CD8 cells classed as naive were CD45RO-negative and positively selected for CCR7, excluding terminally differentiated effector memory CD45RA+ cells. The sequenced material came from naive CD8+ T cells sorted from blood. The receptors shown here come from a woman in her twenties or thirties in good health.

The CDR3, as DNA: TGTGCCAGCAGCTCCCGGGATGGAGAGGTTTACAATGAGCAGTTCTTC. Amino acids: CASSSRDGEVYNEQFF. The V and J genes are TRBV11-2 and TRBJ2-1; D is perhaps TRBD2 (5 bases). The CDR3 runs 16 residues. CDR1 and CDR2 from the germline V gene are SGHAT and FQNNGV. V dropped 4 bases and J dropped 4 bases, with 17 bases sitting between them.

The chain couples TRBV25-1 to TRBJ1-3; D not resolved. Germline CDR1 is MGHDK and CDR2 is SYGVNS. The CDR3 sequence is 16 residues long. V was shortened by 5 bases and J by 8 bases, with 22 bases between the two germline ends. As DNA, the CDR3 is TGTGCCAGCAGTACCCAAAGCTTCCTCTGGGGAGACACCATATATTTT. This gives the protein CASSTQSFLWGDTIYF.

The rearrangement joins TRBV4-2 to TRBJ2-5, with TRBD2 as a possible D gene (6 bases). The tail of the sequence fits TRBJ2-7 better, so the J call may be wrong. The CDR3 length is 15 residues. The germline CDR1 and CDR2 sequences are LGHNA and YNFKEQ. CDR3 loop: CASSQAVVAAYEQYF. In nucleotides, the CDR3 is TGTGCCAGCAGCCAGGCCGTGGTAGCGGCCTACGAGCAGTACTTC.

The rearrangement links TRBV19 to TRBJ2-5, with 7 bases aligning to TRBD2. The better agreement between TRBJ2-7 and the DNA end casts doubt on the J call. The germline gives CDR1 LNHDA, CDR2 SQIVND (reference sequence). There are 13 residues in the CDR3. CDR3 loop: CASSIRDYSEQYF. In DNA, the CDR3 is TGTGCCAGTAGTATCAGGGACTACAGCGAGCAGTACTTC.

The V and J genes are TRBV2 and TRBJ2-1; D gene uncertain. Trimming cost V 1 base and J 7 bases, with 8 bases left between them. The CDR3 runs 13 residues. The germline V gene encodes CDR1 SNHLY and CDR2 FYNNEI. The CDR3 DNA sequence: TGTGCCAGCAGTGAAGGTCCTCCTAATGAGCAGTTCTTC. It translates to CASSEGPPNEQFF.

This rearrangement joins TRBV6-5 to TRBJ2-7, with D hard to call. CDR3 length: 15 residues. Trimming shortened V by 2 bases and J by 2 bases, and 13 bases separated the two germline ends. The V gene's germline CDR1 is MNHEY and CDR2 SVGAGI. The CDR3 nucleotides read TGTGCCAGCAGTTACGGGTTATTGGGGACCTACGAGCAGTACTTC. Protein sequence: CASSYGLLGTYEQYF.

The chain joins TRBV27 to TRBJ1-2; D uncertain. The germline V gene has CDR1 MNHEY and CDR2 SMNVEV (reference sequence). There are 13 residues in the CDR3. The V gene lost 6 bases and the J gene lost 0 bases, with 8 bases spanning the gap. CDR3 in amino acids: CASSTEANYGYTF. CDR3 in DNA: TGTGCCAGCAGCACGGAAGCTAACTATGGCTACACCTTC.

The chain carries TRBV19 and TRBJ1-1; 12 positions agree with TRBD1. This CDR3 has 14 amino acids. J lost 7 bases, V lost 7 bases, and 7 bases had no gene match. CDR1 LNHDA and CDR2 SQIVND come from the germline V gene (reference sequence). The CDR3 loop is CASKPGQGANEAFF. Written as DNA, the CDR3 is TGTGCCAGTAAACCGGGACAGGGGGCGAATGAAGCTTTCTTT.

This clone was detected once. The chain combines TRBV27 with TRBJ2-7; a weak D match, TRBD1 (6 bases). The CDR3 length is 14 residues. Trimming removed 5 bases from V and 7 bases from J, with 18 bases in between. The germline V gene encodes CDR1 MNHEY and CDR2 SMNVEV (reference sequence). CDR3 in DNA: TGTGCCAGCAGTCCACTGCAGGGGCACTTTGAGCAGTACTTC. Protein product: CASSPLQGHFEQYF.

The chain joins TRBV19 to TRBJ1-5; D gene ambiguous. Germline assignment: CDR1 LNHDA and CDR2 SQIVND (reference sequence). V dropped 5 bases and J dropped 0 bases, with 14 bases sitting between them. This CDR3 has 16 residues. CDR3 residues: CASSSVVEDSNQPQHF. In DNA form, the CDR3 reads TGTGCCAGTAGTTCGGTCGTAGAGGATAGCAATCAGCCCCAGCATTTT.

The chain carries TRBV15 and TRBJ1-5; possible D gene TRBD1, 5 bases. CDR1 is LNHNV and CDR2 is YYDKDF in the germline V gene (reference sequence). There are 15 residues in the CDR3. Trimming pared 0 bases from V and 7 bases from J, leaving 13 bases between. In DNA form, the CDR3 reads TGTGCCACCAGCAGAGATTTGGGGGTTGTACAGCCCCAGCATTTT. Encoded protein: CATSRDLGVVQPQHF.

The V call is TRBV29-1, the J call TRBJ2-5; 10 nucleotides match TRBD2. CDR1 and CDR2 from the germline V gene are SQVTM and ANQGSEA. The V and J ends lost 4 bases and 5 bases, in that order; junction bases with no gene match: 7. This CDR3 has 14 residues. In nucleotides, the CDR3 is TGCAGCGTTGGGGGGCTAGCGGGAGTTGAGACCCAGTACTTC. Translating gives CSVGGLAGVETQYF.

The rearrangement joins TRBV6-5 to TRBJ2-1; the D is unclear. Germline-derived CDR1 and CDR2 are MNHEY and SVGAGI. With 0 bases removed from V and 3 bases from J, the gap between germline ends came to 12 bases. The CDR3 is 16 residues long. The CDR3 DNA reads as TGTGCCAGCAGTTACTCCGGGTCGTCGGGCTACAATGAGCAGTTCTTC. This sequence encodes CASSYSGSSGYNEQFF.

The chain recombines TRBV6-1 with TRBJ1-1, with D perhaps TRBD1 (6 bases). V was shortened by 2 bases and J by 7 bases, with 17 bases between the two germline ends. In germline, CDR1 is MNHNS, CDR2 SASEGT. The CDR3 runs 15 residues. The CDR3 sequence is CASSEFGGGNVEAFF. Written as DNA, the CDR3 is TGTGCCAGCAGTGAATTCGGGGGCGGAAATGTTGAAGCTTTCTTT.

V and J are TRBV9 and TRBJ2-3, with 7 bases matching TRBD2. This CDR3 contains 17 residues. Trimming at V came to 3 bases and at J to 7 bases, leaving 17 bases not matched to a gene. CDR1 and CDR2 from the germline V gene are SGDLS and YYNGEE. The CDR3, as DNA: TGTGCCAGCAGCGCCCTAGGGGAGCGGGGTGGTATGAATACGCAGTATTTT. This sequence encodes CASSALGERGGMNTQYF.

This clone was observed a single time. Distinct nucleotide sequences in the sample also encode this CDR3. The rearrangement joins TRBV28 to TRBJ1-1, with D possibly matching TRBD1 (5 bases). Germline-derived CDR1 and CDR2 are MDHEN and SYDVKM. Trimming pared 3 bases from V and 5 bases from J, leaving 10 bases between. The CDR3 covers 13 residues. CDR3 loop: CASSFREGTEAFF. The DNA of the CDR3 is TGTGCCAGCAGTTTCCGAGAGGGGACTGAAGCTTTCTTT.

The chain joins TRBV21-1 to TRBJ2-2; the tabulated D call, TRBD1, remains unverified against the DNA. TRBV21-1 is a recognized pseudogene. This CDR3 contains 15 residues. The CDR3: CASLVSREGTGELFF. The CDR3, as DNA: TGTGCCAGCTTAGTGAGCAGGGAAGGGACCGGGGAGCTGTTTTTT.

The chain combines TRBV28 with TRBJ2-7, with TRBD2 matching over 7 bases. The V and J ends lost 3 bases and 6 bases, in that order; junction bases with no gene match: 11. This CDR3 region has 15 residues. Germline V gene data show CDR1 as MDHEN and CDR2 as SYDVKM. CDR3 region: CASSFVGGTTPEQYF. The CDR3 DNA is TGTGCCAGCAGTTTTGTGGGGGGGACTACCCCCGAGCAGTACTTC.

V gene TRBV2 combines with J gene TRBJ1-1; D is unclear. CDR1 SNHLY and CDR2 FYNNEI come from the germline V gene. Deletions cut 2 bases from V and 6 bases from J, with 19 bases between. CDR3 length: 16 amino acids. CDR3 residues: CASSEWGIGDRAEAFF. CDR3 nucleotides: TGTGCCAGCAGTGAATGGGGAATTGGGGATCGAGCTGAAGCTTTCTTT.

The genes are TRBV6-1 and TRBJ1-1; 9 bases match TRBD1. The CDR3 covers 16 residues. V lost 4 bases, J lost 3 bases, and 9 bases stayed unmatched. Germline CDR1 MNHNS, CDR2 SASEGT. CDR3 region: CASSVGQGTGDTEAFF. CDR3 nucleotide sequence: TGTGCCAGCAGTGTAGGACAGGGGACGGGGGACACTGAAGCTTTCTTT.

V is TRBV4-1 and J is TRBJ2-5, with D perhaps given as TRBD1 or TRBD2 (7 bases each). Judging by the DNA end, TRBJ2-7 fits better; the J call may be wrong. CDR3 size: 16 residues. Germline CDR1 MGHRA, CDR2 YSYEKL. In DNA form, the CDR3 reads TGCGCCAGCAGCCTCCGACAGGGAGGGAACTCCTACGAGCAGTACTTC. Translated, it gives CASSLRQGGNSYEQYF.

The chain links TRBV27 to TRBJ1-1; no clear D. This CDR3 has 14 amino acids. Trimming left V 5 bases short and J 4 bases short, with 14 bases between. Per germline, CDR1 MNHEY and CDR2 SMNVEV (reference sequence). Here the CDR3 reads CASSPSDRSTEAFF. The CDR3 bases are TGTGCCAGCAGTCCCTCAGATCGAAGCACTGAAGCTTTCTTT.

The J gene is TRBJ2-7, the V gene TRBV28; TRBD1 agrees at 8 bases. CDR3 length: 17 residues. Looked up from germline, CDR1 is MDHEN and CDR2 is SYDVKM. J was trimmed by 0 bases and V by 2 bases; bases with no gene match: 9. The DNA of the CDR3 is TGTGCCAGCAGTTTACAACTGGACAGGGTCGGCTCCTACGAGCAGTACTTC. It is translated as CASSLQLDRVGSYEQYF.

The chain uses TRBV9 and TRBJ1-2, with 7 positions matching TRBD1. The CDR3 is 15 residues long. Germline V gene sequence: CDR1 SGDLS, CDR2 YYNGEE. V lost 4 bases, J lost 7 bases, and 13 bases stayed unmatched. The CDR3 DNA reads as TGTGCCAGCAGCCCAGGGGGGGGCAGGGGCAGTGGCTACACCTTC. Encoded protein: CASSPGGGRGSGYTF.

V gene TRBV2 combines with J gene TRBJ2-1; no definite D call. This CDR3 contains 13 residues. V gave up 6 bases and J gave up 6 bases, with 12 bases separating them. CDR1 SNHLY and CDR2 FYNNEI come from the germline V gene. CDR3 protein: CASSLQLGNEQFF. CDR3 in DNA: TGTGCCAGCAGCCTCCAATTAGGCAATGAGCAGTTCTTC. Together with reference TRBV2 and TRBJ2-1, the CDR3 gives the full variable domain: EPEVTQTPSHQVTQMGQEVILRCVPISNHLYFYWYRQILGQKVEFLVSFYNNEISEKSEIFDDQFSVERPDGSNFTLKIRSTKLEDSAMYFCASSLQLGNEQFFGPGTRLTVL.

A single count supports this clone. CDR3 sequence (DNA): TGTGCCGTCCGGCGGGGGGAGGACGGAAACACCATATATTTT. As protein: CAVRRGEDGNTIYF. The chain employs TRBV10-3 and TRBJ1-3, with TRBD1 as a possible D gene (5 bases). There are 14 residues in the CDR3. V was clipped by 11 bases and J by 4 bases, with 18 bases between them. Germline CDR1 ENHRY, CDR2 SYGVKD.

J is TRBJ2-2 and V is TRBV27, with TRBD2 as a possible D gene (6 bases). The V and J ends lost 2 bases and 5 bases respectively, with 18 bases between them. The CDR3 spans 17 residues. Germline V gives CDR1 MNHEY, CDR2 SMNVEV (reference sequence). Here the CDR3 reads CASSLPPKRGKTGELFF. The DNA of the CDR3 is TGTGCCAGCAGTTTACCCCCAAAACGGGGGAAAACCGGGGAGCTGTTTTTT.

The chain uses TRBV7-8 and TRBJ1-2, with a possible D match to TRBD1 (6 bases). The CDR3 runs 13 residues. CDR1 is SGHVS and CDR2 is FQNEAQ in the germline V gene. Trimming left V 5 bases short and J 5 bases short, with 12 bases between. DNA for the CDR3: TGTGCCAGCAGCCAAGGGACAAAGTATGGCTACACCTTC. Protein sequence: CASSQGTKYGYTF.

V usage is TRBV4-1 and J usage is TRBJ1-4; D ambiguous. Trimming removed 4 bases at V and 5 bases at J, with 5 bases between. The germline CDR1 and CDR2 sequences are MGHRA and YSYEKL. The CDR3 length is 12 residues. CDR3 nucleotides: TGCGCCAGCAGCCTAACCAATGAAAAACTGTTTTTT. It is translated as CASSLTNEKLFF.

This chain connects TRBV29-1 to TRBJ1-2; 10 positions match TRBD1. V was pared by 7 bases and J by 7 bases, with 6 bases of the junction left unmatched. The CDR3 runs to 12 residues. Germline-derived CDR1 and CDR2 are SQVTM and ANQGSEA. CDR3 coding DNA: TGCAGCGCTCCAGGACAGGGGGGTGGCTACACCTTC. Translating gives CSAPGQGGGYTF.